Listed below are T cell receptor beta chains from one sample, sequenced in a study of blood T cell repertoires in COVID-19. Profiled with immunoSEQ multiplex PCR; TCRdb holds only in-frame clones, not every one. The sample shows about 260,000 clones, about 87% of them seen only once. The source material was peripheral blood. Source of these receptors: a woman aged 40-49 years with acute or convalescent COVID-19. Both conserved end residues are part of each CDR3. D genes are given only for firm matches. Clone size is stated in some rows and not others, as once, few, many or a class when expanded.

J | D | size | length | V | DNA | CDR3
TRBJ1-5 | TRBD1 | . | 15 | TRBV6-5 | TGTGCCAGCAGCGCCCAGGGGGCTCGGAATCAGCCCCAGCATTTT | CASSAQGARNQPQHF
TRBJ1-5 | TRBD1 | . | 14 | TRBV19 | TGTGCCAGTACCAGGGACAGGGTAGAGCAGCCCCAGCATTTT | CASTRDRVEQPQHF
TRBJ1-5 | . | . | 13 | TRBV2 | TGTGCCAGCAGACAGGGTCAAAATCAGCCCCAGCATTTT | CASRQGQNQPQHF
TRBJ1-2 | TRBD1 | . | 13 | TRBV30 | TGTGCCTGGAGTCAACAGGGGGCGCAAGGCTACACCTTC | CAWSQQGAQGYTF
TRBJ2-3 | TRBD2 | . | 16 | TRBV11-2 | TGTGCCAGCAGCCCCGCTTCTAGCGGGGAGGGGGATACGCAGTATTTT | CASSPASSGEGDTQYF
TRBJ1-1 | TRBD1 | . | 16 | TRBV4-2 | TGTGCCAGCAGCCAAGATCCGGGACAGGGACTCGCTGAAGCTTTCTTT | CASSQDPGQGLAEAFF
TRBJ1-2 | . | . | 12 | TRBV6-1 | TGTGCCAGCAGTCCCGGACAGTTGGACTACACCTTC | CASSPGQLDYTF
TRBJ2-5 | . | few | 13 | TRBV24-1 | TGTGCCACCAGTTCCGGACTAAGGGAGACCCAGTACTTC | CATSSGLRETQYF
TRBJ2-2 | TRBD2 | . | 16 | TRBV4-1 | TGCGCCAGCAGCCAAGATCTAGCGGGGCTTGGCGGGGAGCTGTTTTTT | CASSQDLAGLGGELFF
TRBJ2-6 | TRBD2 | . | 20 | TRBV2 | TGTGCCAGCAGTAGGATGCGCATGGCAGGGAGGGTCGATGTTGCCAACGTCCTGACTTTC | CASSRMRMAGRVDVANVLTF
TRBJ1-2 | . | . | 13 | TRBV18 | TGTGCCAGCTCACCAGTTAGCGGAACTGGCTACACCTTC | CASSPVSGTGYTF
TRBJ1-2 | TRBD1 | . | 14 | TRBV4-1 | TGCGCCAGCAGCCAGGTGACAGGGATGCCTGGCTACACCTTC | CASSQVTGMPGYTF
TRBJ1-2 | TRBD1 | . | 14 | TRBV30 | TGTGCCTGGAGTGAGGGACAGGGGGTGGAGGGCTACACCTTC | CAWSEGQGVEGYTF
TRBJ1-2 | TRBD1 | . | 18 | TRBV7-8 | TGTGCCAGCAGCTTATTCCCGACAGGGGGTGCATATAACTATGGCTACACCTTC | CASSLFPTGGAYNYGYTF
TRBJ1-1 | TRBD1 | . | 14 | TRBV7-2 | TGTGCCAGCAGCTTAGACAGGGTCAGGGGGCAAGCTTTCTTT | CASSLDRVRGQAFF
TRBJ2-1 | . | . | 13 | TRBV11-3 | TGTGCCAGCAGCCTTGCCGACTATGGTCGACAGTTCTTC | CASSLADYGRQFF
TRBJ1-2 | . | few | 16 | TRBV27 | TGTGCCAGCAGTCCCCACGATTCCAGGGTGCACTATGGCTACACCTTC | CASSPHDSRVHYGYTF
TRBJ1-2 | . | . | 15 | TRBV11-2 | TGTGCCAGCAGCTTAGATCTTTCCCTTGTCTATGGCTACACCTTC | CASSLDLSLVYGYTF
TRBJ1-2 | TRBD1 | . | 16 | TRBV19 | TGTGCCAGTAGTACCGCGGGACAGACCTTTAACTATGGCTACACCTTC | CASSTAGQTFNYGYTF
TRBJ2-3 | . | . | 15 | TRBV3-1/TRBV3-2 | TGTGCCAGCAGCCCTAATCACGGGGGAGCAGATACGCAGTATTTT | CASSPNHGGADTQYF
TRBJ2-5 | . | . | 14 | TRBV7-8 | TGTGCCAGCATTCCTGGGGGCATTCAAGAGACCCAGTACTTC | CASIPGGIQETQYF
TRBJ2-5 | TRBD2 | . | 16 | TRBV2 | TGTGCCAGCAGTGGGGAGCTGGGAGGGATTCAAGAGACCCAGTACTTC | CASSGELGGIQETQYF
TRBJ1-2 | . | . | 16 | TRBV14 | TGTGCCAGCAGCCGCTACCTTAGGGGGTCGGTTTATGGCTACACCTTC | CASSRYLRGSVYGYTF
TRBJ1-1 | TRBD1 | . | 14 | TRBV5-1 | TGCGCCAGCAGCGTCAACAGGGGGAACACTGAAGCTTTCTTT | CASSVNRGNTEAFF
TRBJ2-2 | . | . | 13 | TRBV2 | TGTGCCACGAGCTTACTAAGCACCGGGGAGCTGTTTTTT | CATSLLSTGELFF
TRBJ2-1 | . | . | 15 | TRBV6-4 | TGTGCCAGCAGTGTCGGGACTTCCTTGGGGGGTGAGCAGTTCTTC | CASSVGTSLGGEQFF
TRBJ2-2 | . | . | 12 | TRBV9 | TGTGCCAGCAGCGTAGTCCTCGGGGAGCTGTTTTTT | CASSVVLGELFF
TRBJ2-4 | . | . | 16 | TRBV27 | TGTGCCAGCAGTTTAGAAGCGTTGGGAGCCAAAAACATTCAGTACTTC | CASSLEALGAKNIQYF